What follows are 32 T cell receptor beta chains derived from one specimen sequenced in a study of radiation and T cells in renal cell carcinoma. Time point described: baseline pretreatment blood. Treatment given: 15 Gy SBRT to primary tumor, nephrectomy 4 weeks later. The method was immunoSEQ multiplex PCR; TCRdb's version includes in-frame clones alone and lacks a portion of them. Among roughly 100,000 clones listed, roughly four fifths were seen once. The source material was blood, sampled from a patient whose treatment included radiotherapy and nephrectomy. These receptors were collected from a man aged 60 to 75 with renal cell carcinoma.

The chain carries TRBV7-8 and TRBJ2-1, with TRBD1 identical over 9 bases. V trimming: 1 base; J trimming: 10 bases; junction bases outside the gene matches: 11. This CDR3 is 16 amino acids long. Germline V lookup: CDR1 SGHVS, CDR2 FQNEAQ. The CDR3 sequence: CASSLGGRIGTGEQFF. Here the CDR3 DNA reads TGTGCCAGCAGCTTAGGCGGGAGAATAGGGACAGGGGAGCAGTTCTTC.

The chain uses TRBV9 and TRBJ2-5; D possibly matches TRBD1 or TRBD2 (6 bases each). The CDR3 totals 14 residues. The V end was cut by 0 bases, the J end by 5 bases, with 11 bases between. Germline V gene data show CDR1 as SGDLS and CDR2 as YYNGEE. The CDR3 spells CASSVEGGRETQYF. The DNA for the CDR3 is TGTGCCAGCAGCGTAGAAGGGGGGCGGGAGACCCAGTACTTC.

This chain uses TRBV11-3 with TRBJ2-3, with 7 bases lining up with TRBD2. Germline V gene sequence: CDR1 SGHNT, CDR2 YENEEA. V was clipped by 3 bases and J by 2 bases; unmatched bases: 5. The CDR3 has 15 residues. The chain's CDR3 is CASSFSSGYTDTQYF. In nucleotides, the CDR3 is TGTGCCAGCAGCTTCTCTAGCGGTTACACAGATACGCAGTATTTT.

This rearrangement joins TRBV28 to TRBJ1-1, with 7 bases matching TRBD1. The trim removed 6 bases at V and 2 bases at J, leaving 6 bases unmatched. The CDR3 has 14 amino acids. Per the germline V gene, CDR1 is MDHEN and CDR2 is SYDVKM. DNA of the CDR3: TGTGCCAGCAGAACGACAGGGCCTAACACTGAAGCTTTCTTT. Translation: CASRTTGPNTEAFF.

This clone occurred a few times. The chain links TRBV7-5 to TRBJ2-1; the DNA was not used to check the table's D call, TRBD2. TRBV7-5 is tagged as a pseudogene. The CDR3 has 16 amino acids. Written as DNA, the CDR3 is TGTGTCAGAAGCTTAGACCTCTTGCGGGCCGACAATGAGCAGTTCTTC. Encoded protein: CVRSLDLLRADNEQFF.

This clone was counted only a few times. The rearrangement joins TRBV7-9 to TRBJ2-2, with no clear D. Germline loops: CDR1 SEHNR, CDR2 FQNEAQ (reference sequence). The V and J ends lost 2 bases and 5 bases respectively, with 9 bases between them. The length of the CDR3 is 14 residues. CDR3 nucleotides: TGTGCCAGCAGCTTACGTAGAGCGACCGGGGAGCTGTTTTTT. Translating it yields CASSLRRATGELFF.

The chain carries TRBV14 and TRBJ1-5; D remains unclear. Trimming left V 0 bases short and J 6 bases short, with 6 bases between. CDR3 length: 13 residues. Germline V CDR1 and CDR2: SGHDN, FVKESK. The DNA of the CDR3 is TGTGCCAGCAGCCAAGATTCGAGTCAGCCCCAGCATTTT. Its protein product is CASSQDSSQPQHF.

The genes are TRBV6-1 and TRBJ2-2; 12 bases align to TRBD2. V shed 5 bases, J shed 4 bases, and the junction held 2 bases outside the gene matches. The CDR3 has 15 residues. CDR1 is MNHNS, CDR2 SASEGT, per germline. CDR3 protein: CASSILAGGTGELFF. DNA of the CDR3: TGTGCCAGCAGTATACTAGCGGGAGGCACCGGGGAGCTGTTTTTT.

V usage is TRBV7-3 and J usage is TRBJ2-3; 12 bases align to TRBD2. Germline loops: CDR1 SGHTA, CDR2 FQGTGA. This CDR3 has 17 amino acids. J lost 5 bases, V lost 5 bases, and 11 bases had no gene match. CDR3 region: CASSHPTSGRIGDTQYF. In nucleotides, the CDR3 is TGTGCCAGCAGCCACCCCACTAGCGGGAGGATCGGAGATACGCAGTATTTT.

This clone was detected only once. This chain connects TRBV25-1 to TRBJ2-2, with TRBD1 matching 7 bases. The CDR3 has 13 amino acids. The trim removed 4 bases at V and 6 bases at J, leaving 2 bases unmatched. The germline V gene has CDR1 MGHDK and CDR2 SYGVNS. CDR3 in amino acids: CASSGGGPGELFF. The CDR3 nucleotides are TGTGCCAGCAGTGGAGGGGGCCCCGGGGAGCTGTTTTTT.

The CDR3 DNA reads as TGTGCCAGCAAAGAAGCGGACAGGGGGCTAGGTGAAGCTTTCTTT. Translated, it gives CASKEADRGLGEAFF. The V and J genes are TRBV25-1 and TRBJ1-1; 11 nucleotides line up with TRBD1. CDR1 and CDR2 from the germline V gene are MGHDK and SYGVNS. The junction had 11 bases not matched to a gene; V was cut back by 7 bases and J by 7 bases. The CDR3 has 15 amino acids.

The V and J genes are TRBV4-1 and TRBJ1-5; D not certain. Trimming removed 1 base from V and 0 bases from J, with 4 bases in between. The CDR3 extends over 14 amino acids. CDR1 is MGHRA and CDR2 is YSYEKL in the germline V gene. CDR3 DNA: TGCGCCAGCAGCCAAGCCCATAGCAATCAGCCCCAGCATTTT. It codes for CASSQAHSNQPQHF.

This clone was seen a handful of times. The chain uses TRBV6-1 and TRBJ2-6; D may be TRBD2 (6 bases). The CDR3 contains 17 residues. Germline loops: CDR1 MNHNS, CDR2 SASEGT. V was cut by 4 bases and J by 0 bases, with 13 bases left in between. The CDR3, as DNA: TGTGCCAGCAGTGGGGGACGGGGAGGCTCTGGGGCCAACGTCCTGACTTTC. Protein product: CASSGGRGGSGANVLTF.

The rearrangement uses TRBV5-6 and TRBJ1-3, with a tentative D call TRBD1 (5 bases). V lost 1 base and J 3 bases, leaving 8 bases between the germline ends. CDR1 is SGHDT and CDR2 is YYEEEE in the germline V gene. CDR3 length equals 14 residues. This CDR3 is CASSLQTGGNTIYF. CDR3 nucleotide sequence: TGTGCCAGCAGCTTGCAAACAGGTGGAAACACCATATATTTT.

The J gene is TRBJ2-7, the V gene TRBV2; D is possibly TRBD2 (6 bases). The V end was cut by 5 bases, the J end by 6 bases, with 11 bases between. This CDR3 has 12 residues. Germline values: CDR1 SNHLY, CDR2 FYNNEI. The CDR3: CASSKLAVEQYF. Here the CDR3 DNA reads TGTGCCAGCAGTAAATTAGCGGTCGAGCAGTACTTC.

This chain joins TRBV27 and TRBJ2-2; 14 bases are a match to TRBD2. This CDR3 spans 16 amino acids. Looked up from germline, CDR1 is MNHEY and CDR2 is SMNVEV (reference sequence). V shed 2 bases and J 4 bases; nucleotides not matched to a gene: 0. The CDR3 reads CASSLGTSGSTGELFF. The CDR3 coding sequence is TGTGCCAGCAGTTTAGGGACTAGCGGGAGCACCGGGGAGCTGTTTTTT.

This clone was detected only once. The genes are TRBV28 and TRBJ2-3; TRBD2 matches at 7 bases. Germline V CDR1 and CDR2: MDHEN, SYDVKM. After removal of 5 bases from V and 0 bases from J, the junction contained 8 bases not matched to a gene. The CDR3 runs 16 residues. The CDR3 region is CASSGEGPPSTDTQYF. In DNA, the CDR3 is TGTGCCAGCAGTGGGGAGGGACCCCCTAGCACAGATACGCAGTATTTT. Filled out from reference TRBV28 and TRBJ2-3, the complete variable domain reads DVKVTQSSRYLVKRTGEKVFLECVQDMDHENMFWYRQDPGLGLRLIYFSYDVKMKEKGDIPEGYSVSREKKERFSLILESASTNQTSMYLCASSGEGPPSTDTQYFGPGTRLTVL.

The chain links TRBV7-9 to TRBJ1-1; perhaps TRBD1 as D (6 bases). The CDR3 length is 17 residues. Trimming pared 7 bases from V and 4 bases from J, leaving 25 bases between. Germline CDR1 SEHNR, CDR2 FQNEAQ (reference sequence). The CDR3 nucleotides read TGTGCCAGCACCACTCACCCCGGGGGGCGTATTGTCACTGAAGCTTTCTTT. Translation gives CASTTHPGGRIVTEAFF.

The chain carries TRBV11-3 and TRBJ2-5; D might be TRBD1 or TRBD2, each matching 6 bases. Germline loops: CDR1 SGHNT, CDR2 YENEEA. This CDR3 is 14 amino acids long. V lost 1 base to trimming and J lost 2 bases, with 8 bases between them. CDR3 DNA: TGTGCCAGCAGCTTAGGGAGGGGGCAAGAGACCCAGTACTTC. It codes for CASSLGRGQETQYF.

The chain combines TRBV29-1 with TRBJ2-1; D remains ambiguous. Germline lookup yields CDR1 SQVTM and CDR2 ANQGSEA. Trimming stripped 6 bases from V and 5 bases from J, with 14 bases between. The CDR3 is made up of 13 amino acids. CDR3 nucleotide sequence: TGCAGCGTGGCAATGTATCGAGACAATGAGCAGTTCTTC. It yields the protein CSVAMYRDNEQFF.

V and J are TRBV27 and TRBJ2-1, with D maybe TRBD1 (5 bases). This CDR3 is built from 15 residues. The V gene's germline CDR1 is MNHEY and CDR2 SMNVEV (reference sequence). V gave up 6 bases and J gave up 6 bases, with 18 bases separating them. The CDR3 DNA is TGTGCCAGCAGCCACTACCGAGACAGATCCAATGAGCAGTTCTTC. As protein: CASSHYRDRSNEQFF.

CDR3 nucleotides: TGCGCCAGCAGCCTACTGCCGGGACTCACCTCTGGGGCCAACGTCCTGACTTTC. The encoded protein is CASSLLPGLTSGANVLTF. The chain has TRBV5-1 and TRBJ2-6, with D maybe TRBD2 (6 bases). The V gene's germline CDR1 is SGHRS and CDR2 YFSETQ. Trimming stripped 4 bases from V and 0 bases from J, with 17 bases between. The CDR3 totals 18 residues.

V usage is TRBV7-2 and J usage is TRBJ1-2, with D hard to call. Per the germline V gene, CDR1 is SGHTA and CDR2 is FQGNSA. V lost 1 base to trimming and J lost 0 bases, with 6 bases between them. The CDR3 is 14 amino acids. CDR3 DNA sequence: TGTGCCAGCAGCTTAGATGTTTCTAACTATGGCTACACCTTC. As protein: CASSLDVSNYGYTF.

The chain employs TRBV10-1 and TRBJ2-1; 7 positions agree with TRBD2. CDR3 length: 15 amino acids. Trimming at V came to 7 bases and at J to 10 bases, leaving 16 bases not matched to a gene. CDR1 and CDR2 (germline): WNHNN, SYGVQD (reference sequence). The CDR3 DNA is TGCGCCAGCACTCCGGGGGGAGCTAGCGGTACCGAGCAGTTCTTC. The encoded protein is CASTPGGASGTEQFF.

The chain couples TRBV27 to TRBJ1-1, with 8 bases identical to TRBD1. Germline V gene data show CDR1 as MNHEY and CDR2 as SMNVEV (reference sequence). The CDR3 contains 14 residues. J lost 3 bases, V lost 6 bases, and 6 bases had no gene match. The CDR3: CASRGQGRDTEAFF. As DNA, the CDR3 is TGTGCCAGCAGAGGACAGGGAAGGGACACTGAAGCTTTCTTT.

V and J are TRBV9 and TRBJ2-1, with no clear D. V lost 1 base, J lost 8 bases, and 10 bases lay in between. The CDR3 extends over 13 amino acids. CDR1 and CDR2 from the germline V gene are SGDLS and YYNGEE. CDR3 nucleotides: TGTGCCAGCAGCGTATCCCTAGTAGATGAGCAGTTCTTC. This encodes CASSVSLVDEQFF.

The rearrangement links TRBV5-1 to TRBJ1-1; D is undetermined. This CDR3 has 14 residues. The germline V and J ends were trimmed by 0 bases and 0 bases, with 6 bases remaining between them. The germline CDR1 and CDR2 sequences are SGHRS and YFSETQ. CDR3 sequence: CASSLELMNTEAFF. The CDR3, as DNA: TGCGCCAGCAGCTTGGAGCTAATGAACACTGAAGCTTTCTTT.

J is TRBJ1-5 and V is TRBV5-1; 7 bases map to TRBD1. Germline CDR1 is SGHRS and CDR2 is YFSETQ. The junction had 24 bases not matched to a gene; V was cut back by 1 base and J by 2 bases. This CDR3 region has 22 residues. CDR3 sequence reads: CASSLWDQRTGSIARGNQPQHF. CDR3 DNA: TGCGCCAGCAGCTTGTGGGATCAAAGGACAGGAAGCATAGCGAGGGGCAATCAGCCCCAGCATTTT.

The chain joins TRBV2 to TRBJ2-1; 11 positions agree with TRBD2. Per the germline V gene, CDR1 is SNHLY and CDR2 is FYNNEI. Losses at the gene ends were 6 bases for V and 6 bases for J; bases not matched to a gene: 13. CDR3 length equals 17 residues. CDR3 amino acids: CASRPGLADKKFNEQFF. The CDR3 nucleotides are TGTGCCAGCAGGCCGGGACTAGCGGACAAGAAGTTCAATGAGCAGTTCTTC.

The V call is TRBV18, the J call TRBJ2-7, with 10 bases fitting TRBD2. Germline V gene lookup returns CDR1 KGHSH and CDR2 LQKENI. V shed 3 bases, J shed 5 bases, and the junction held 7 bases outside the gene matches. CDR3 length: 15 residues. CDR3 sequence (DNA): TGTGCCAGCTCACCTACTAGCGGGGCCTCAAACGAGCAGTACTTC. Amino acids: CASSPTSGASNEQYF.

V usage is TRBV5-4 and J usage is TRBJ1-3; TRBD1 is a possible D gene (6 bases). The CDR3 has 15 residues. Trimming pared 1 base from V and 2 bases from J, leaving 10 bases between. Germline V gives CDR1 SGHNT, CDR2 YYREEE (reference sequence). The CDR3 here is CASSLFQGTGNTIYF. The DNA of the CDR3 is TGTGCCAGCAGCTTGTTCCAGGGGACTGGAAACACCATATATTTT.

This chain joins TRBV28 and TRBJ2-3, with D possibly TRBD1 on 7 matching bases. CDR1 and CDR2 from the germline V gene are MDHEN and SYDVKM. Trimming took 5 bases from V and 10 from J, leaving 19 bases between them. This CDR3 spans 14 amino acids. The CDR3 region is CASSLTGELASQYF. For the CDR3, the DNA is TGTGCCAGCAGTCTAACAGGGGAGCTAGCGTCGCAGTATTTT.